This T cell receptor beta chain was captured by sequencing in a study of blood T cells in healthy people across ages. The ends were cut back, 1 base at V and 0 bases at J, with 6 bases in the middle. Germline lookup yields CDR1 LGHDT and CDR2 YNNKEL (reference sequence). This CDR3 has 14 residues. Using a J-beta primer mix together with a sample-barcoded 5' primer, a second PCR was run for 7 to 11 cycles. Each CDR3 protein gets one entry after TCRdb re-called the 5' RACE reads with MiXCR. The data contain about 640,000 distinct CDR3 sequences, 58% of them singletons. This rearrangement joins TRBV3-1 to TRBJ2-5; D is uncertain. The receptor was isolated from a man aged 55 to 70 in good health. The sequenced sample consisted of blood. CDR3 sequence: CASSQGTHQETQYF. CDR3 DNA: TGTGCCAGCAGCCAAGGGACGCACCAAGAGACCCAGTACTTC.